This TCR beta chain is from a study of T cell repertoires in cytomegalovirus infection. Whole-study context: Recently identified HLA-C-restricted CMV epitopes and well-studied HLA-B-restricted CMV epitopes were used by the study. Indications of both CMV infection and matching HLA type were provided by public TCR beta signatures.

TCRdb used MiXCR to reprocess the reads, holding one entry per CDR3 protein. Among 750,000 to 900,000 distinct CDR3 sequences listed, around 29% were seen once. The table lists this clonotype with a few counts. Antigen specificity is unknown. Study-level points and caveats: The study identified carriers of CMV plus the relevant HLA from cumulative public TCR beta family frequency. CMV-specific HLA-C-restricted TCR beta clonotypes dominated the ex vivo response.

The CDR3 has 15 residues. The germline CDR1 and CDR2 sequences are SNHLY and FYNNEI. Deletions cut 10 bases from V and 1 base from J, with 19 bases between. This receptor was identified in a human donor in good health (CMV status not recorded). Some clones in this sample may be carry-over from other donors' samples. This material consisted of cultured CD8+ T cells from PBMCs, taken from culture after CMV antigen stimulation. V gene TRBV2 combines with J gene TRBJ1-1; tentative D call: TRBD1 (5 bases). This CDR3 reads CATKGTGPENTEAFF. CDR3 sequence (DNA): TGTGCCACCAAGGGCACAGGCCCGGAGAACACTGAAGCTTTCTTT.